This T cell receptor beta chain was sequenced during a study of blood T cell repertoires in COVID-19. About the study: Material from acute and convalescent COVID-19 was sourced from the United States, Italy and Spain.

Germline lookup yields CDR1 MDHEN and CDR2 SYDVKM. The CDR3 spans 14 residues. With 3 bases clipped from V and 4 bases from J, the junction kept 2 bases outside the gene matches. Original analysis: Estimation of nucleated cell counts relied on the amplification of reference gene primers. Repertoires were generated with immunoSEQ multiplex PCR, while TCRdb's copy carries only in-frame clones and drops some. The DNA gave D and trimming, while V, J and clone size come from that table. The repertoire includes 200,000 or so clones, 88% of them detected once, and about 2% sits in the top ten. About this clone itself: The identical CDR3 is also encoded by other nucleotide sequences in the sample.

This TCR derives from a man aged 65 to 85 with active or convalescent COVID-19. Sequences were obtained from peripheral blood. The gene calls are TRBV28 and TRBJ2-7; 11 nucleotides match TRBD2. Here the CDR3 reads CASSLTSGTYEQYF. The CDR3 bases are TGTGCCAGCAGTTTGACTAGCGGGACGTACGAGCAGTACTTC.